This paragraph reports one TCR beta chain. No cognate antigen has been identified for it. Within one base of it there is no much larger clone, and no base qualities were kept. This entry comes from a study of blood T cell repertoires in COVID-19 (dated by TCRdb to about 2020). Context from the whole study: Collaborator samples came from the United States, Italy and Spain and covered acute and convalescent phases of COVID-19. The material from the prospective study consisted of cDNA or gDNA derived from T cells, B-cell-depleted T cells, or PBMCs. The samples were drawn from two sources: the first 160 participants of the ongoing ImmuneRACE study, and 950 to 1,500 subjects contributed by 6 global collaborators. Subjects who had been exposed to COVID-19, were actively infected with it, or had recovered from it provided the deeply sampled blood TCRbeta repertoires that made up the dataset. Where available, HLA class I and class II types were obtained from metadata supplied by the sample provider rather than from assay-based typing. Nearly every sample came with metadata listing a de-identified subject ID, COVID-19 status, age in years and sex. A freely available public database, intended as a resource for researchers studying the immune response to SARS-CoV-2, is where the repertoires were released.

From the cysteine through the phenylalanine, the CDR3 covers 17 amino acids. Only the CDR3 DNA stays, 51 bases, in frame from base 1. V has 2 bases trimmed and J has 0 bases trimmed; junction bases matching no gene number 7. CDR1 and CDR2 are drawn from the germline V gene: KGHSH, LQKENI. Points the paper makes about the study in general: The quantity of clinical and demographic metadata differed by source and by participant and was supplied without curation.

The immunoSEQ Assay, a bias-controlled multiplex PCR, was used to amplify TCRbeta CDR3 regions from genomic DNA. In the original analysis: The number of nucleated cells in each sample was estimated from the amplification of reference gene primers within the assay. To quantify the absolute abundance of each unique TCRbeta CDR3 rearrangement, sequence reads were collapsed and filtered. For each sample, productive Simpson clonality was calculated as the square root of Simpson's diversity index over productive rearrangements. TCRdb obtained this table from immuneACCESS and retained in-frame rearrangements with V and J assigned. These tables miss some clones; where compared with another copy, unresolved V genes account for less than half of the shortfall, and the remainder is unexplained. V and J calls and clone size are those listed in that table; D and trimming were worked out from the DNA. This sample lists 200,000 to 250,000 clones; over 80% were detected once. Around 0.8% of the sample rests with the top ten.

Participants in the prospective study were enrolled through a virtual design, were aged 18 to 89 years, and lived in approximately 25 United States geographic areas. In the prospective study, participants were assigned to cohorts based on the clinical history participants reported in a screening survey and a study questionnaire. Exposed participants had been in contact, within 2 weeks of entering the study, with a person who had a PCR-confirmed or clinician-diagnosed case of COVID-19. Each participant in the prospective study had whole blood, serum and a nasopharyngeal or oropharyngeal swab collected by mobile phlebotomists. Prospective study participants could optionally give additional blood draws and questionnaires over a roughly 2-month period. Before DNA extraction, prospective study blood samples were shipped either frozen or at room temperature.

Specimen: PBMCs or T cells enriched from blood (not recorded which). This receptor was identified in a man aged 45-65 years who had been exposed to COVID-19. The rearrangement combines TRBV18 with TRBJ2-1; TRBD1 agrees with 7 junctional bases. CDR3 protein: CASSPVGGEGSYNEQFF. The sequenced DNA: TGTGCCAGCTCACCAGTAGGGGGCGAGGGCTCCTACAATGAGCAGTTCTTC.